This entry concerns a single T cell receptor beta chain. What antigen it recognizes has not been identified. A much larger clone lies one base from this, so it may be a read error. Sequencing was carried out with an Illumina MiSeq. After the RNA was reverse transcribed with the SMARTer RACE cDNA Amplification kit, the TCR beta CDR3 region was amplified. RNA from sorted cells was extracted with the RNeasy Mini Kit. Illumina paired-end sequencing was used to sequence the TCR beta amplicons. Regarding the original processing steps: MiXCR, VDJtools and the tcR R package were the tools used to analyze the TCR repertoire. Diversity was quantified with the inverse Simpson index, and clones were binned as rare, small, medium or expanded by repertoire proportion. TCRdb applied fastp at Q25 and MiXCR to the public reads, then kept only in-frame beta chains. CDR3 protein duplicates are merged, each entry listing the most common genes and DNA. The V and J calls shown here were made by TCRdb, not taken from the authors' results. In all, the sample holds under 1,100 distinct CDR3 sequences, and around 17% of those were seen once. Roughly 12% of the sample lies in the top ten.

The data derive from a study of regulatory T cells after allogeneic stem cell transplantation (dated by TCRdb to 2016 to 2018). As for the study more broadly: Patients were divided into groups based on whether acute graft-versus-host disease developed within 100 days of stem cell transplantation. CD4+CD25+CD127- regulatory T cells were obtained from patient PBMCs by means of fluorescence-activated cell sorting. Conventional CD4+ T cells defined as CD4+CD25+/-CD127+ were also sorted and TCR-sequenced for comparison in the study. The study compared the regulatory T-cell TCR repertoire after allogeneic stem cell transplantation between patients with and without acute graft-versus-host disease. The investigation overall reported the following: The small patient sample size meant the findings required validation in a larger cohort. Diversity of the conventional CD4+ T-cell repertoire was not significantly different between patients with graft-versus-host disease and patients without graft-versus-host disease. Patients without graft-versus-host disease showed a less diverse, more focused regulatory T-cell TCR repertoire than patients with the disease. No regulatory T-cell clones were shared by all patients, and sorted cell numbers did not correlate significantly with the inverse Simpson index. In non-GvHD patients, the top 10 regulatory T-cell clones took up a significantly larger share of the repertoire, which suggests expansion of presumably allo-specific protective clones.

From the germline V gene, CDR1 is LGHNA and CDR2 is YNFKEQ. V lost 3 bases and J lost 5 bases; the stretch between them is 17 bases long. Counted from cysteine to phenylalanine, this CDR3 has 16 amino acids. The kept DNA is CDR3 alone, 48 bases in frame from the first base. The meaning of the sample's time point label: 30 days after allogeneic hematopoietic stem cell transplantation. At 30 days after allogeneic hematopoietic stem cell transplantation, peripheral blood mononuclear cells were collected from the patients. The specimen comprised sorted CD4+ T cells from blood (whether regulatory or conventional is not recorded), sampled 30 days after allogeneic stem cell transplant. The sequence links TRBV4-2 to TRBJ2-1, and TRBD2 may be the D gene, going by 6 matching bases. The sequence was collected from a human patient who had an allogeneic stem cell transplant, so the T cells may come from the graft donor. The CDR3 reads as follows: CASSHSGASAHNEQFF. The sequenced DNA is TGTGCCAGCAGCCATTCCGGGGCTAGCGCACACAATGAGCAGTTCTTC.